A single sample gave rise to the 27 T cell receptor beta chains below, sequenced in a study of control samples from healthy donors and cancer patients. Only in-frame clones appear in the TCRdb table, and some are missing; sequencing was by immunoSEQ multiplex PCR. This table holds about 77,000 clones, roughly 92% found once. The sequencing input was blood. These receptors all stem from a woman aged 55-70 years in good health.

In its sample, this clone was seen once. V is TRBV9 and J is TRBJ2-1; tentatively, D is TRBD1 or TRBD2 (5 bases each). This CDR3 is built from 15 residues. V was cut by 1 base and J by 10 bases, with 18 bases left in between. CDR1 and CDR2 (germline): SGDLS, YYNGEE. The CDR3: CASSVSGTGLGEQFF. CDR3 DNA sequence: TGTGCCAGCAGCGTATCCGGGACCGGTCTTGGCGAGCAGTTCTTC. Full variable domain (outside the CDR3, taken from reference TRBV9 and TRBJ2-1): DSGVTQTPKHLITATGQRVTLRCSPRSGDLSVYWYQQSLDQGLQFLIQYYNGEERAKGNILERFSAQQFPDLHSELNLSSLELGDSALYFCASSVSGTGLGEQFFGPGTRLTVL.

This clone appeared a few times. V gene TRBV9 combines with J gene TRBJ2-5; 8 bases are a match to TRBD2. The CDR3 extends over 14 amino acids. Trimming cost V 1 base and J 3 bases; bases outside gene matches: 2. Germline CDR1 is SGDLS and CDR2 is YYNGEE. CDR3 nucleotides: TGTGCCAGCAGCGTAAGCGGGAGTAAAGAGACCCAGTACTTC. It translates to CASSVSGSKETQYF.

The chain carries TRBV19 and TRBJ2-3; 9 nucleotides agree with TRBD2. Germline V lookup: CDR1 LNHDA, CDR2 SQIVND (reference sequence). The CDR3 is made up of 15 amino acids. V was pared by 6 bases and J by 7 bases, with 11 bases of the junction left unmatched. The CDR3 here is CASSPTSGSGYTQYF. DNA of the CDR3: TGTGCCAGTAGCCCGACTAGCGGTAGTGGATATACGCAGTATTTT.

The chain has TRBV5-1 and TRBJ2-5; 7 nucleotides agree with TRBD1. Per germline, CDR1 SGHRS and CDR2 YFSETQ. This CDR3 is built from 15 residues. The V segment lost 4 bases and the J segment 1 base; nucleotides outside the gene matches: 7. CDR3 sequence: CASSLTGVPQETQYF. CDR3 nucleotide sequence: TGCGCCAGCAGCCTAACAGGGGTCCCCCAAGAGACCCAGTACTTC.

The rearrangement uses TRBV3-1 (or the pseudogene TRBV3-2) and TRBJ1-2; D is ambiguous. This CDR3 is 13 amino acids long. CDR1 is LGHDT and CDR2 is YNNKEL in the germline V gene (reference sequence). V was cut by 4 bases and J by 4 bases, with 10 bases left in between. The CDR3 loop is CASSPDLFYGYTF. Written as DNA, the CDR3 is TGTGCCAGCAGCCCGGACCTATTCTATGGCTACACCTTC.

This clone was picked up one time. The CDR3 region has the DNA TGTGCCAGCAGCCAAGAAACTCGGACGAGTACAGATACGCAGTATTTT. Amino acids: CASSQETRTSTDTQYF. The genes are TRBV3-1 (or the pseudogene TRBV3-2) and TRBJ2-3, with D uncertain. V dropped 0 bases and J dropped 3 bases, with 13 bases sitting between them. The CDR3 totals 16 residues. Germline values: CDR1 LGHDT, CDR2 YNNKEL (reference sequence).

The rearrangement uses TRBV19 and TRBJ1-1; D is unresolved. This CDR3 has 11 amino acids. CDR1 is LNHDA and CDR2 is SQIVND in the germline V gene (reference sequence). V was cut by 7 bases and J by 1 base, with 4 bases left in between. The DNA for the CDR3 is TGTGCCAGTACCCGGAACACTGAAGCTTTCTTT. This translates into CASTRNTEAFF. The complete variable domain, with remaining parts taken from reference TRBV19 and TRBJ1-1, reads DGGITQSPKYLFRKEGQNVTLSCEQNLNHDAMYWYRQDPGQGLRLIYYSQIVNDFQKGDIAEGYSVSREKKESFPLTVTSAQKNPTAFYLCASTRNTEAFFGQGTRLTVV.

This clone was seen a handful of times. The V and J genes are TRBV14 and TRBJ2-2; 7 nucleotides agree with TRBD1. Looked up from germline, CDR1 is SGHDN and CDR2 is FVKESK. Germline trimming cut 2 bases from V and 6 bases from J; bases unmatched to any gene: 6. The CDR3 extends over 15 amino acids. Here the CDR3 reads CASSQRRQGAGELFF. CDR3 bases: TGTGCCAGCAGCCAAAGGCGACAGGGCGCCGGGGAGCTGTTTTTT.

This chain connects TRBV4-3 to TRBJ1-1; D perhaps matches TRBD1 (6 bases). V was shortened by 4 bases and J by 0 bases, with 18 bases between the two germline ends. The CDR3 consists of 17 residues. Germline loops: CDR1 LGHNA, CDR2 YSLEER. The CDR3 bases are TGCGCCAGCAGCCCAACCTTACAGGGACCGCTGAACACTGAAGCTTTCTTT. It encodes CASSPTLQGPLNTEAFF.

The chain is built from TRBV14 and TRBJ1-2; no firm D call. The germline CDR1 and CDR2 sequences are SGHDN and FVKESK. There are 13 residues in the CDR3. With 0 bases removed from V and 4 bases from J, the gap between germline ends came to 6 bases. This CDR3 is CASSQDGGYGYTF. The CDR3 DNA reads as TGTGCCAGCAGCCAAGATGGCGGCTATGGCTACACCTTC.

The rearrangement uses TRBV10-3 and TRBJ2-1, with D possibly matching TRBD2 (5 bases). Germline V gene data show CDR1 as ENHRY and CDR2 as SYGVKD. V was shortened by 4 bases and J by 7 bases, with 11 bases between the two germline ends. The CDR3 contains 13 residues. The CDR3, as DNA: TGTGCCATCAGTGGGGCAGGCGGGAATGAGCAGTTCTTC. This codes for CAISGAGGNEQFF.

The chain employs TRBV6-5 and TRBJ1-6; the D is unclear. V gave up 2 bases and J gave up 8 bases, with 16 bases separating them. The germline V gene encodes CDR1 MNHEY and CDR2 SVGAGI. This CDR3 region has 16 residues. The CDR3 is CASSYQRMGSHSPLHF. The CDR3, as DNA: TGTGCCAGCAGTTACCAAAGAATGGGGTCACATTCACCCCTCCACTTT.

The chain links TRBV19 to TRBJ1-1; TRBD1 aligns across 7 bases. The CDR3 totals 15 residues. V shed 4 bases and J 5 bases; nucleotides not matched to a gene: 10. Germline CDR1 reads LNHDA; CDR2 reads SQIVND (reference sequence). In nucleotides, the CDR3 is TGTGCCAGTAGTAAGTCGGGCAGGGGGGATACTGAAGCTTTCTTT. It is translated as CASSKSGRGDTEAFF.

This clone appeared a single time. CDR3 sequence: CAWSRVISGNTIYF. The CDR3 DNA is TGTGCCTGGAGCAGGGTAATCTCTGGAAACACCATATATTTT. This chain connects TRBV30 to TRBJ1-3; TRBD1 is a possible D gene (5 bases). The CDR3 is 14 amino acids. CDR1 is GTSNPN and CDR2 is SVGIG in the germline V gene (reference sequence). V lost 3 bases and J 0 bases, leaving 9 bases between the germline ends.

The chain carries TRBV29-1 and TRBJ2-1; D might be TRBD1 (6 bases). The CDR3 is 11 amino acids. Germline V gives CDR1 SQVTM, CDR2 ANQGSEA. V lost 7 bases and J 8 bases, leaving 12 bases between the germline ends. This CDR3 reads CSALGADEQFF. CDR3 DNA: TGCAGCGCCTTGGGGGCGGATGAGCAGTTCTTC.

The chain links TRBV19 to TRBJ2-5; TRBD1 matches 8 bases. Per the germline V gene, CDR1 is LNHDA and CDR2 is SQIVND (reference sequence). V shed 6 bases and J 3 bases; nucleotides not matched to a gene: 6. The CDR3 is 14 amino acids. CDR3 sequence (DNA): TGTGCCAGTAGCCTGACAGGGGACGAAGAGACCCAGTACTTC. This translates into CASSLTGDEETQYF.

V usage is TRBV2 and J usage is TRBJ1-1; no clear D. This CDR3 is 13 amino acids long. Germline CDR1 SNHLY, CDR2 FYNNEI. Trimming cost V 8 bases and J 0 bases, with 10 bases left between them. The CDR3 is CASAGYLNTEAFF. Here the CDR3 DNA reads TGTGCCAGCGCAGGATATTTGAACACTGAAGCTTTCTTT.

The chain has TRBV28 and TRBJ1-2; weak D call: TRBD1 (6 bases). This CDR3 has 13 amino acids. Deletions cut 2 bases from V and 4 bases from J, with 8 bases between. The germline V gene has CDR1 MDHEN and CDR2 SYDVKM. The CDR3 nucleotides read TGTGCCAGCAGTTTAGGACAGCTCTATGGCTACACCTTC. It codes for CASSLGQLYGYTF.

In nucleotides, the CDR3 is TGTGCCAGCAGCCAAGAGGGTACCGGACTAGCGGCCTACGAGCAGTACTTC. This encodes CASSQEGTGLAAYEQYF. V and J are TRBV4-2 and TRBJ2-7; 10 positions agree with TRBD2. The CDR3 is 17 amino acids. Germline CDR1 and CDR2: LGHNA and YNFKEQ. J was trimmed by 2 bases and V by 0 bases; bases with no gene match: 7.

The V and J genes are TRBV29-1 and TRBJ1-1; no definite D call. Between the trimmed V and J ends, which lost 3 bases and 1 base, there was a span of 15 bases. Germline CDR1 reads SQVTM; CDR2 reads ANQGSEA. The length of the CDR3 is 15 residues. For the CDR3, the DNA is TGCAGCGTTGACTCTGGGTTCGTAGGGAACACTGAAGCTTTCTTT. Encoded protein: CSVDSGFVGNTEAFF.

The rearrangement joins TRBV6-1 to TRBJ2-7; no reliable D call. V lost 3 bases, J lost 7 bases, and 13 bases lay in between. CDR1 is MNHNS, CDR2 SASEGT, per germline. The CDR3 is made up of 13 amino acids. The CDR3, as DNA: TGTGCCAGCAGTGACCCTACAGTTTGGGAGCAGTACTTC. Amino acids: CASSDPTVWEQYF.

This clone was counted a single time. The chain joins TRBV3-1 (or the pseudogene TRBV3-2) to TRBJ2-2, with D perhaps TRBD1 (6 bases). With 6 bases removed from V and 3 bases from J, the gap between germline ends came to 17 bases. The CDR3 totals 16 residues. The V gene's germline CDR1 is LGHDT and CDR2 YNNKEL (reference sequence). The CDR3 DNA reads as TGTGCCAGCAGACAAAGAACAGGGTCCCACACCGGGGAGCTGTTTTTT. This translates into CASRQRTGSHTGELFF.

The V gene is TRBV25-1, the J gene TRBJ1-4; the match to TRBD1 covers 8 bases. The V segment lost 3 bases and the J segment 3 bases; nucleotides outside the gene matches: 3. The CDR3 is made up of 15 amino acids. Germline CDR1 and CDR2: MGHDK and SYGVNS. CDR3 loop: CASSERTGPNEKLFF. The CDR3 bases are TGTGCCAGCAGTGAGAGGACAGGGCCTAATGAAAAACTGTTTTTT.

The chain recombines TRBV11-2 with TRBJ1-2; 8 bases align to TRBD1. The ends lost 1 base at V and 6 bases at J; junction bases unmatched: 7. CDR1 is SGHAT, CDR2 FQNNGV, per germline. This CDR3 contains 15 residues. The CDR3 is CASSLAGRGLHGYTF. As DNA, the CDR3 is TGTGCCAGCAGCTTAGCGGGCAGGGGGCTGCATGGCTACACCTTC. The full variable domain, rest sourced from reference TRBV11-2 and TRBJ1-2, is EAGVAQSPRYKIIEKRQSVAFWCNPISGHATLYWYQQILGQGPKLLIQFQNNGVVDDSQLPKDRFSAERLKGVDSTLKIQPAKLEDSAVYLCASSLAGRGLHGYTFGSGTRLTVV.

The chain links TRBV30 to TRBJ1-2; weak D call: TRBD1 (5 bases). This CDR3 is 16 amino acids long. Looked up from germline, CDR1 is GTSNPN and CDR2 is SVGIG (reference sequence). Trimming removed 4 bases from V and 7 bases from J, with 25 bases in between. CDR3 sequence: CAWKSPGRALGGGYTF. The DNA of the CDR3 is TGTGCCTGGAAATCACCGGGACGGGCTCTTGGTGGTGGCTACACCTTC.

The V and J genes are TRBV7-6 and TRBJ1-1, with D perhaps TRBD1 (6 bases). The V gene's germline CDR1 is SGHVS and CDR2 FNYEAQ. This CDR3 comprises 13 residues. Trimming removed 7 bases from V and 4 bases from J, with 13 bases in between. The CDR3: CASKQGEGTEAFF. The CDR3 DNA follows: TGTGCCAGCAAACAGGGAGAGGGCACTGAAGCTTTCTTT.

The chain employs TRBV6-2 or TRBV6-3 and TRBJ2-1; no clear D gene. Trimming stripped 2 bases from V and 7 bases from J, with 9 bases between. Germline lookup yields CDR1 MNHEY and CDR2 SVGEGT. This CDR3 contains 13 residues. CDR3 sequence reads: CASSYELGNEQFF. CDR3 DNA sequence: TGTGCCAGCAGTTACGAATTGGGGAATGAGCAGTTCTTC.